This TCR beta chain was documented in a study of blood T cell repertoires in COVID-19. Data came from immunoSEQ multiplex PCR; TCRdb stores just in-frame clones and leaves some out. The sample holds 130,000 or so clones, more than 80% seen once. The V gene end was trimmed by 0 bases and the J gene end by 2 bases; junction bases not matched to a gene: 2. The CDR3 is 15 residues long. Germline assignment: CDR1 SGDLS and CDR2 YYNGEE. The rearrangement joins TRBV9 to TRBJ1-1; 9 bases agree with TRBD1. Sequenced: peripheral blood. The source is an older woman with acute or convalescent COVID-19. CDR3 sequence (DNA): TGTGCCAGCAGCGTAGGGGGACAGGGAAACACTGAAGCTTTCTTT. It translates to CASSVGGQGNTEAFF.